This paragraph reports one T cell receptor (beta chain). As handled by the study authors: For nucleated cells, counts were estimated from reference gene primer amplification. TCRdb's copy holds only in-frame clones and misses some; the assay was immunoSEQ multiplex PCR. From that table come the V and J calls and clone size; the DNA was used to work out D and trimming. Among roughly 97,000 clones, just under 85% were seen once, and the ten largest hold about 10%. The sample belongs to a study of blood T cell repertoires in COVID-19. This CDR3 spans 13 amino acids. Trimming cost V 4 bases and J 5 bases; bases outside gene matches: 3. The germline V gene has CDR1 LNHDA and CDR2 SQIVND (reference sequence).

The chain recombines TRBV19 with TRBJ1-2; 8 positions agree with TRBD1. This clonotype was obtained from a man in his 70s with acute or convalescent COVID-19. The sample was peripheral blood. The CDR3 sequence: CASSTTGEYGYTF. CDR3 DNA: TGTGCCAGTAGTACGACAGGGGAGTATGGCTACACCTTC.